A selection of T cell receptor beta chains follows, all from one sample in a study of blood T cells in healthy people across ages. TCRdb called the 5' RACE reads again in MiXCR, with one record for every CDR3 protein. This sample carries over 500,000 distinct CDR3 sequences, approximately 52% of them seen once, and the ten largest clones take about 14%. The sequenced sample consisted of blood. All receptors come from a woman older than 75 in good health. Both conserved end residues are part of each CDR3. A D gene is named only where the DNA matches it firmly. Size is stated for part of the rows, as once, few or many counts, or as a class when the clone is expanded.

len: 14; d_gene: .; j_gene: TRBJ1-2; abundance: many; v_gene: TRBV9; CDR3aa: CASSVLDNNYGYTF; CDR3nt: TGTGCCAGCAGCGTGTTGGACAATAACTATGGCTACACCTTC
len: 15; d_gene: .; j_gene: TRBJ2-3; abundance: many; v_gene: TRBV10-3; CDR3aa: CAISEGAPSTDTQYF; CDR3nt: TGTGCCATCAGTGAGGGGGCCCCTAGCACAGATACGCAGTATTTT
len: 14; d_gene: .; j_gene: TRBJ2-6; abundance: .; v_gene: TRBV28; CDR3aa: CASSVGYGANVLTF; CDR3nt: TGTGCCAGCAGTGTGGGGTATGGGGCCAACGTCCTGACTTTC
len: 14; d_gene: TRBD2; j_gene: TRBJ2-1; abundance: many; v_gene: TRBV12-3/TRBV12-4; CDR3aa: CASRPGGAEYEQFF; CDR3nt: TGTGCCAGCAGGCCCGGGGGGGCGGAGTATGAGCAGTTCTTC
len: 13; d_gene: TRBD1; j_gene: TRBJ2-3; abundance: few; v_gene: TRBV19; CDR3aa: CATRDRGPDTQYF; CDR3nt: TGTGCCACTCGGGACAGAGGGCCAGATACGCAGTATTTT
len: 12; d_gene: .; j_gene: TRBJ2-3; abundance: many; v_gene: TRBV7-3; CDR3aa: CASSLTADTQYF; CDR3nt: TGTGCCAGCAGCTTAACGGCAGATACGCAGTATTTT
len: 13; d_gene: TRBD1; j_gene: TRBJ2-7; abundance: many; v_gene: TRBV29-1; CDR3aa: CSVAGTADGEQYF; CDR3nt: TGCAGCGTTGCTGGGACAGCCGACGGCGAGCAGTACTTC
len: 14; d_gene: TRBD1; j_gene: TRBJ2-4; abundance: few; v_gene: TRBV29-1; CDR3aa: CSVGTGDSKNIQYF; CDR3nt: TGCAGCGTGGGGACAGGGGATTCCAAAAACATTCAGTACTTC
len: 15; d_gene: .; j_gene: TRBJ1-2; abundance: few; v_gene: TRBV12-3/TRBV12-4; CDR3aa: CASSFGGRGYYGYTF; CDR3nt: TGTGCCAGCAGTTTTGGGGGGCGAGGGTACTATGGCTACACCTTC
len: 13; d_gene: .; j_gene: TRBJ2-2; abundance: .; v_gene: TRBV15; CDR3aa: CAISPANTGELFF; CDR3nt: TGTGCCATCAGCCCAGCGAACACCGGGGAGCTGTTTTTT
len: 14; d_gene: .; j_gene: TRBJ1-6; abundance: .; v_gene: TRBV4-3; CDR3aa: CASSQEGPDSPLHF; CDR3nt: TGCGCCAGCAGCCAAGAGGGCCCAGATTCACCCCTCCACTTT
len: 14; d_gene: .; j_gene: TRBJ2-3; abundance: many; v_gene: TRBV7-3; CDR3aa: CASSRIPRADTQYF; CDR3nt: TGTGCCAGCAGCCGTATCCCTCGGGCCGATACGCAGTATTTT
len: 12; d_gene: .; j_gene: TRBJ2-1; abundance: many; v_gene: TRBV7-2; CDR3aa: CASSRVYNEQFF; CDR3nt: TGTGCCAGCAGTCGGGTCTACAATGAGCAGTTCTTC
len: 16; d_gene: TRBD2; j_gene: TRBJ2-7; abundance: .; v_gene: TRBV27; CDR3aa: CASSNRLAGGGYEQYF; CDR3nt: TGTGCCAGCAGTAACAGACTAGCGGGCGGTGGCTACGAGCAGTACTTC
len: 14; d_gene: TRBD1; j_gene: TRBJ2-7; abundance: .; v_gene: TRBV2; CDR3aa: CASSEQGETYEQYF; CDR3nt: TGTGCCAGCAGTGAACAGGGGGAAACCTACGAGCAGTACTTC
len: 14; d_gene: TRBD2; j_gene: TRBJ2-5; abundance: .; v_gene: TRBV20-1; CDR3aa: CSAATTSGYNEQYF; CDR3nt: TGCAGTGCTGCTACGACTAGCGGTTACAATGAGCAGTACTTC
len: 14; d_gene: .; j_gene: TRBJ1-2; abundance: .; v_gene: TRBV5-5; CDR3aa: CASSLGPEGYGYTF; CDR3nt: TGTGCCAGCAGCTTGGGGCCCGAGGGCTATGGCTACACCTTC
len: 13; d_gene: .; j_gene: TRBJ2-7; abundance: many; v_gene: TRBV28; CDR3aa: CASRPGRPYEQYF; CDR3nt: TGTGCCAGCAGACCGGGACGTCCTTACGAGCAGTACTTC
len: 13; d_gene: .; j_gene: TRBJ2-3; abundance: .; v_gene: TRBV2; CDR3aa: CASPGSSTDTQYF; CDR3nt: TGTGCCAGCCCGGGGAGTAGCACAGATACGCAGTATTTT
len: 15; d_gene: .; j_gene: TRBJ1-2; abundance: .; v_gene: TRBV7-2; CDR3aa: CASSLVGSQQDGYTF; CDR3nt: TGTGCCAGCAGCTTAGTGGGCTCCCAACAAGATGGCTACACCTTC
len: 15; d_gene: TRBD2; j_gene: TRBJ2-1; abundance: .; v_gene: TRBV5-1; CDR3aa: CASSSGSGRFNEQFF; CDR3nt: TGCGCCAGCAGCTCTGGCAGCGGGAGGTTTAATGAGCAGTTCTTC
len: 12; d_gene: TRBD1; j_gene: TRBJ2-3; abundance: many; v_gene: TRBV30; CDR3aa: CAYQGARGTQYF; CDR3nt: TGTGCCTACCAGGGGGCGCGGGGTACGCAGTATTTT